The 21 T cell receptor beta chains presented below share a single source sample, sequenced in a study of cytomegalovirus exposure and HLA in healthy donors. PCR employed 60 Vbeta and 13 Jbeta primers. Sequencing used immunoSEQ multiplex PCR; TCRdb keeps in-frame clones, though not all of them. The data hold fewer than 100,000 clones, with over 75% observed a single time. The material sequenced was PBMCs. The receptors were sampled from a man aged 35-49 years in good health and CMV-seronegative.

This clone was recorded only once. The chain is built from TRBV6-1 and TRBJ2-7; TRBD2 might be the D (6 bases). This CDR3 comprises 15 residues. Trimming left V 6 bases short and J 5 bases short, with 20 bases between. Germline lookup yields CDR1 MNHNS and CDR2 SASEGT. The CDR3 DNA sequence: TGTGCCAGCAGGAACCGGGAGTTAAGTGCCCACGAGCAGTACTTC. Translated, it gives CASRNRELSAHEQYF.

The genes are TRBV10-3 and TRBJ2-4, with 12 positions matching TRBD2. CDR1 is ENHRY and CDR2 is SYGVKD in the germline V gene. This CDR3 has 14 amino acids. V shed 2 bases, J shed 7 bases, and the junction held 0 bases outside the gene matches. The CDR3 is CAISEGLAGNIQYF. The CDR3 nucleotides are TGTGCCATCAGTGAGGGACTAGCGGGGAACATTCAGTACTTC.

This sequence joins TRBV19 and TRBJ2-7, with 12 nucleotides matching TRBD2. Germline trimming cut 9 bases from V and 4 bases from J; bases unmatched to any gene: 4. Germline V gene lookup returns CDR1 LNHDA and CDR2 SQIVND (reference sequence). The CDR3 has 13 amino acids. The CDR3: CARTSGRSYEQYF. The CDR3 region has the DNA TGTGCCAGGACTAGCGGGAGATCGTACGAGCAGTACTTC.

This clone was seen only once. This sequence joins TRBV5-4 and TRBJ2-5, with 9 bases identical to TRBD2. Germline V gene sequence: CDR1 SGHNT, CDR2 YYREEE (reference sequence). The CDR3 sequence is 14 residues long. Losses at the gene ends were 3 bases for V and 5 bases for J; bases not matched to a gene: 5. CDR3 bases: TGTGCCAGCAGCTCGTTGGCGGGAGGGGAGACCCAGTACTTC. This gives the protein CASSSLAGGETQYF.

The V gene is TRBV6-1, the J gene TRBJ2-7; no definite D call. V shed 2 bases and J shed 0 bases, with 14 bases lying between them. CDR3 length equals 16 residues. The germline V gene encodes CDR1 MNHNS and CDR2 SASEGT. The chain's CDR3 is CASSEIRSYSSYEQYF. CDR3 DNA sequence: TGTGCCAGCAGTGAAATTCGATCTTACAGCTCCTACGAGCAGTACTTC.

The V and J genes are TRBV6-6 and TRBJ1-1, with D tentatively TRBD1 (6 bases). The CDR3 runs to 15 residues. Germline V gene lookup returns CDR1 MNHNY and CDR2 SVGAGI (reference sequence). V was trimmed by 5 bases and J by 1 base, leaving 14 bases between them. The DNA of the CDR3 is TGTGCCAGCAGTACCCCATCGGACAGGAACACTGAAGCTTTCTTT. It encodes CASSTPSDRNTEAFF.

This chain links TRBV2 with TRBJ1-2; a weak D match, TRBD1 (5 bases). The CDR3 covers 14 residues. Trimming took 2 bases from V and 4 from J, leaving 11 bases between them. The germline V gene encodes CDR1 SNHLY and CDR2 FYNNEI. Here the CDR3 DNA reads TGTGCCAGCAGTGAACCGGGGGTCGTCTATGGCTACACCTTC. Amino acids: CASSEPGVVYGYTF.

The gene calls are TRBV9 and TRBJ1-3; D is possibly TRBD1 (6 bases). The CDR3 runs 19 residues. Per the germline V gene, CDR1 is SGDLS and CDR2 is YYNGEE. V was trimmed by 0 bases and J by 0 bases, leaving 19 bases between them. CDR3 DNA: TGTGCCAGCAGCGTAGGTCTGAGAGGGCCAGGGGCCTCTGGAAACACCATATATTTT. Translated, it gives CASSVGLRGPGASGNTIYF. The full variable domain, its missing parts supplied by reference TRBV9 and TRBJ1-3, is DSGVTQTPKHLITATGQRVTLRCSPRSGDLSVYWYQQSLDQGLQFLIQYYNGEERAKGNILERFSAQQFPDLHSELNLSSLELGDSALYFCASSVGLRGPGASGNTIYFGEGSWLTVV.

V and J are TRBV7-8 and TRBJ2-7; TRBD1 aligns across 9 bases. Germline lookup yields CDR1 SGHVS and CDR2 FQNEAQ. The CDR3 has 16 amino acids. V shed 7 bases, J shed 0 bases, and the junction held 10 bases outside the gene matches. CDR3 coding DNA: TGTGCCAGCATCCTGGCCGGACAGGGGCACTCCTACGAGCAGTACTTC. Its protein product is CASILAGQGHSYEQYF.

The chain combines TRBV19 with TRBJ2-7; 8 nucleotides agree with TRBD1. The CDR3 sequence is 15 residues long. J gave up 3 bases and V 3 bases, and 7 bases lay outside the gene matches. The germline gives CDR1 LNHDA, CDR2 SQIVND (reference sequence). In nucleotides, the CDR3 is TGTGCCAGTAGTATCCTGCTTGGACAGGGCTACGAGCAGTACTTC. It translates to CASSILLGQGYEQYF.

This sequence joins TRBV5-4 and TRBJ1-6; D is unclear. The germline gives CDR1 SGHNT, CDR2 YYREEE (reference sequence). Trimming removed 0 bases at V and 12 bases at J, with 13 bases between. The CDR3 extends over 14 amino acids. CDR3 sequence: CASSLAPDGGPLHF. The CDR3 DNA reads as TGTGCCAGCAGCTTGGCCCCGGACGGAGGACCCCTCCACTTT.

The chain employs TRBV27 and TRBJ1-2; the match to TRBD1 covers 7 bases. There are 14 residues in the CDR3. V dropped 2 bases and J dropped 3; count of bases not matched to a gene: 3. Germline V gives CDR1 MNHEY, CDR2 SMNVEV (reference sequence). As DNA, the CDR3 is TGTGCCAGCAGTTTAGGTCAGGGGGACTATGGCTACACCTTC. This encodes CASSLGQGDYGYTF.

V and J are TRBV5-1 and TRBJ2-7; D may be TRBD2 (6 bases). The CDR3 loop spans 13 amino acids. Germline CDR1 is SGHRS and CDR2 is YFSETQ. The V gene lost 4 bases and the J gene lost 6 bases, with 14 bases spanning the gap. CDR3 in amino acids: CASSLYGGFEQYF. Written as DNA, the CDR3 is TGCGCCAGCAGCCTCTACGGAGGGTTCGAGCAGTACTTC. Complete variable domain (other parts from reference TRBV5-1 and TRBJ2-7): KAGVTQTPRYLIKTRGQQVTLSCSPISGHRSVSWYQQTPGQGLQFLFEYFSETQRNKGNFPGRFSGRQFSNSRSEMNVSTLELGDSALYLCASSLYGGFEQYFGPGTRLTVT.

The chain links TRBV7-9 to TRBJ2-2; 15 positions match TRBD2. The CDR3 is 18 residues long. In germline, CDR1 is SEHNR, CDR2 FQNEAQ (reference sequence). After removal of 3 bases from V and 0 bases from J, the junction contained 2 bases not matched to a gene. This chain's CDR3 is CASSFGTSGRSNTGELFF. Here the CDR3 DNA reads TGTGCCAGCAGCTTTGGGACTAGCGGGAGGTCGAACACCGGGGAGCTGTTTTTT.

The chain links TRBV10-3 to TRBJ2-2; 13 bases match TRBD2. From germline, CDR1 is ENHRY and CDR2 SYGVKD. The V and J ends lost 4 bases and 6 bases, in that order; junction bases with no gene match: 2. This CDR3 region has 15 residues. CDR3 sequence reads: CAISGTSGSSGELFF. The CDR3 bases are TGTGCCATCAGTGGGACTAGCGGGAGTTCCGGGGAGCTGTTTTTT.

This clone was seen just once. This chain joins TRBV30 and TRBJ2-2; D perhaps matches TRBD2 (5 bases). Trimming pared 8 bases from V and 6 bases from J, leaving 16 bases between. The CDR3 has 13 amino acids. Germline V gene sequence: CDR1 GTSNPN, CDR2 SVGIG (reference sequence). The CDR3 DNA reads TGTGCCGGGCGAGGGCACAGTCCCGGGGAGCTGTTTTTT. Encoded protein: CAGRGHSPGELFF. The complete variable domain, with remaining parts taken from reference TRBV30 and TRBJ2-2, reads SQTIHQWPATLVQPVGSPLSLECTVEGTSNPNLYWYRQAAGRGLQLLFYSVGIGQISSEVPQNLSASRPQDRQFILSSKKLLLSDSGFYLCAGRGHSPGELFFGEGSRLTVL.

The V gene is TRBV7-9, the J gene TRBJ1-3; a possible D gene is TRBD1 (6 bases). V gave up 6 bases and J gave up 0 bases, with 15 bases separating them. The CDR3 extends over 16 amino acids. Germline-derived CDR1 and CDR2 are SEHNR and FQNEAQ (reference sequence). The CDR3 DNA follows: TGTGCCAGCAGACGACAGGCGATAAACTCTGGAAACACCATATATTTT. It codes for CASRRQAINSGNTIYF.

This rearrangement joins TRBV11-2 to TRBJ2-7; 8 bases line up with TRBD1. Germline V gene data show CDR1 as SGHAT and CDR2 as FQNNGV. The CDR3 is 15 amino acids. Unmatched junction bases numbered 9, after V lost 5 bases and J lost 3 bases. CDR3 coding DNA: TGTGCCAGCAGCCCAGACAGGGGTTTTTTCTACGAGCAGTACTTC. This sequence encodes CASSPDRGFFYEQYF.

V and J are TRBV27 and TRBJ2-3, with 10 bases lining up with TRBD2. Trimming took 3 bases from V and 3 from J; bases not matched to a gene: 9. This CDR3 is 17 amino acids long. Germline CDR1 reads MNHEY; CDR2 reads SMNVEV (reference sequence). CDR3: CASSFQKLAGLTDTQYF. The CDR3 DNA reads TGTGCCAGCAGTTTCCAAAAACTAGCGGGACTTACAGATACGCAGTATTTT.

J is TRBJ1-4 and V is TRBV2, with 7 bases lining up with TRBD1. The trim removed 6 bases at V and 8 bases at J, leaving 9 bases unmatched. From germline, CDR1 is SNHLY and CDR2 FYNNEI. This CDR3 is built from 14 residues. CDR3 residues: CASREQGKGEKLFF. CDR3 DNA sequence: TGTGCCAGCAGGGAACAGGGGAAAGGAGAAAAACTGTTTTTT.

The chain joins TRBV5-4 to TRBJ2-3, with a tentative D call TRBD2 (6 bases). V lost 0 bases to trimming and J lost 8 bases, with 10 bases between them. From germline, CDR1 is SGHNT and CDR2 YYREEE (reference sequence). CDR3 length equals 13 residues. The CDR3 nucleotides read TGTGCCAGCAGCTTGGTAGTCGGGGGTACGCAGTATTTT. Its protein product is CASSLVVGGTQYF.